These 4 T cell receptor beta chains came from one sample sequenced in a study of T cell responses to AZD1222 COVID-19 vaccine. TCRdb's table, derived via immunoSEQ multiplex PCR, lists solely in-frame clones and lacks some. The table has roughly 100,000 clones, about 89% seen once; the top ten hold less than 4%. The sequencing used peripheral blood, collected 28 days after the second dose of the MenACWY control vaccine. The source of these receptors is an adult who received the MenACWY meningococcal vaccine as a control.

The CDR3 nucleotides are TGTGCCAGCAGCTTCGGGCTTGGGGGTTACCAAGAGACCCAGTACTTC. This codes for CASSFGLGGYQETQYF. V usage is TRBV11-2 and J usage is TRBJ2-5; D tentatively reads TRBD1 or TRBD2 (5 bases each). There are 16 residues in the CDR3. Germline V gene lookup returns CDR1 SGHAT and CDR2 FQNNGV. The V end lost 3 bases, the J end lost 0 bases, and 14 bases lay between the germline ends.

This clone was found once. The chain is built from TRBV19 and TRBJ2-1, with 9 bases matching TRBD2. Germline V lookup: CDR1 LNHDA, CDR2 SQIVND (reference sequence). The CDR3 has 19 amino acids. V trimming: 5 bases; J trimming: 6 bases; junction bases outside the gene matches: 20. The CDR3 DNA reads TGTGCCAGTAGTCCTGCAATGATAGCGGGGGCTCGAAGGGGCAATGAGCAGTTCTTC. Amino acids: CASSPAMIAGARRGNEQFF.

This rearrangement joins TRBV7-9 to TRBJ1-1; D is ambiguous. CDR1 and CDR2 from the germline V gene are SEHNR and FQNEAQ (reference sequence). Between the trimmed V and J ends, which lost 5 bases and 1 base, there was a span of 5 bases. The CDR3 runs to 12 residues. CDR3 nucleotides: TGTGCCAGCAGCAGGGAGAACACTGAAGCTTTCTTT. It yields the protein CASSRENTEAFF.

The CDR3 loop reads CASSPSGTGSNYGYTF. The CDR3 DNA is TGTGCCAGCTCACCTTCCGGGACAGGGAGTAACTATGGCTACACCTTC. V is TRBV18 and J is TRBJ1-2; 9 bases line up with TRBD1. Trimming cost V 3 bases and J 1 base; bases outside gene matches: 6. CDR3 size: 16 residues. Germline CDR1 and CDR2: KGHSH and LQKENI.